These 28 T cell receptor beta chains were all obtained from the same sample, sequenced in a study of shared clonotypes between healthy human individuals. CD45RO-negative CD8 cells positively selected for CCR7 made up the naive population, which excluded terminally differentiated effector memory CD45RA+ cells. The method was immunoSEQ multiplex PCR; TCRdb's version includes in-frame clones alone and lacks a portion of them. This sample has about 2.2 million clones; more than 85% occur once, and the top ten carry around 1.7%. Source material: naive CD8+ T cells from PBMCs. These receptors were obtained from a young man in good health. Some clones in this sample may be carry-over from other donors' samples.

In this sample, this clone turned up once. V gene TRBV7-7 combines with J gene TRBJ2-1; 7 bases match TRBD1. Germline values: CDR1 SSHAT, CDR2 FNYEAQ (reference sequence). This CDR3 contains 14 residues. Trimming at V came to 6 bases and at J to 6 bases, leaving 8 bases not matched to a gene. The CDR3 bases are TGTGCCAGCAGTCCGTGGACAGGCTCCAATGAGCAGTTCTTC. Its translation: CASSPWTGSNEQFF.

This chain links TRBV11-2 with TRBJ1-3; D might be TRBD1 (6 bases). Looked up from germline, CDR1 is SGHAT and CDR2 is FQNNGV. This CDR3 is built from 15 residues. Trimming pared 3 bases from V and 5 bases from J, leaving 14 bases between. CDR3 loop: CASSFNWGHRNTIYF. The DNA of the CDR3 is TGTGCCAGCAGCTTTAATTGGGGACACCGAAACACCATATATTTT.

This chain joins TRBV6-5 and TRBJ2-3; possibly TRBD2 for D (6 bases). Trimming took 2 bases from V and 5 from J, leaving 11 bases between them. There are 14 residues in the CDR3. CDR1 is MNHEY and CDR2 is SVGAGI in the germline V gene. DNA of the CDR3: TGTGCCAGCAGTTACGCGGGACGTAAAGATACGCAGTATTTT. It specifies CASSYAGRKDTQYF.

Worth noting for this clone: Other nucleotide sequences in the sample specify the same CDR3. The CDR3 spells CASSISANTEAFF. The CDR3 bases are TGTGCCAGTAGTATATCGGCGAACACTGAAGCTTTCTTT. The chain uses TRBV19 and TRBJ1-1; no definite D call. The CDR3 has 13 amino acids. V was clipped by 2 bases and J by 1 base, with 5 bases between them. CDR1 is LNHDA and CDR2 is SQIVND in the germline V gene (reference sequence).

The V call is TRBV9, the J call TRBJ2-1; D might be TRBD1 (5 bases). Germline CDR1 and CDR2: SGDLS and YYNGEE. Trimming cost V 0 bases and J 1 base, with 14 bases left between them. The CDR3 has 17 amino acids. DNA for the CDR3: TGTGCCAGCAGCGTAGCTATCGGGCAGGGTTCCTACAATGAGCAGTTCTTC. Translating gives CASSVAIGQGSYNEQFF. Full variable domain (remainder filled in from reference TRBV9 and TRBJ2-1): DSGVTQTPKHLITATGQRVTLRCSPRSGDLSVYWYQQSLDQGLQFLIQYYNGEERAKGNILERFSAQQFPDLHSELNLSSLELGDSALYFCASSVAIGQGSYNEQFFGPGTRLTVL.

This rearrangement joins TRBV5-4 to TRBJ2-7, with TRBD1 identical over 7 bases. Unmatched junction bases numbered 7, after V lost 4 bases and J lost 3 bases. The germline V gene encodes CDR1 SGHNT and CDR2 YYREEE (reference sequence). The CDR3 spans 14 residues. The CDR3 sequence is CASSDDREVYEQYF. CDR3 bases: TGTGCCAGCAGCGACGACAGGGAAGTCTACGAGCAGTACTTC.

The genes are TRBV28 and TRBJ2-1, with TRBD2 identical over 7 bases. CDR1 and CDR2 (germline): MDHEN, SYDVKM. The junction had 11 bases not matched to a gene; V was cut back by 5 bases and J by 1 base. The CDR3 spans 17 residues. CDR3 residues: CASSPRWRERSYNEQFF. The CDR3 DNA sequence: TGTGCCAGCAGTCCGCGTTGGCGGGAGAGATCCTACAATGAGCAGTTCTTC. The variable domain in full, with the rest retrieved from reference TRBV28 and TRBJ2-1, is DVKVTQSSRYLVKRTGEKVFLECVQDMDHENMFWYRQDPGLGLRLIYFSYDVKMKEKGDIPEGYSVSREKKERFSLILESASTNQTSMYLCASSPRWRERSYNEQFFGPGTRLTVL.

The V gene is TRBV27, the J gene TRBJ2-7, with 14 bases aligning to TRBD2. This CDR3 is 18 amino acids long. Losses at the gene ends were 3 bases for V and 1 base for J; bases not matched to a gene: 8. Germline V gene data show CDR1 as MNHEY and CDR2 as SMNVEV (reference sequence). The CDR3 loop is CASSFLGLAGVGSYEQYF. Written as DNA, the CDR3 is TGTGCCAGCAGTTTTTTGGGACTAGCGGGAGTAGGATCCTACGAGCAGTACTTC.

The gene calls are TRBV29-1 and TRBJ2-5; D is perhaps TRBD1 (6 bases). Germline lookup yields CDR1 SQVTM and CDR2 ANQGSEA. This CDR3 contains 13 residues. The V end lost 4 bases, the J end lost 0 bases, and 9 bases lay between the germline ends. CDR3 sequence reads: CSVAGGDQETQYF. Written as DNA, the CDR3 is TGCAGCGTTGCTGGGGGCGACCAAGAGACCCAGTACTTC.

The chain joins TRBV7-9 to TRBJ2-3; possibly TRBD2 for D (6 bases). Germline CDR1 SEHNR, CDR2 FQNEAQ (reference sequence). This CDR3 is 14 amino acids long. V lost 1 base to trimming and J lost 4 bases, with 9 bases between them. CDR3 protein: CASSLVSGADTQYF. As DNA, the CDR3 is TGTGCCAGCAGCTTAGTTAGCGGCGCAGATACGCAGTATTTT.

CDR3 region: CASTMKTQETQYF. Written as DNA, the CDR3 is TGTGCCAGCACCATGAAGACTCAAGAGACCCAGTACTTC. The chain combines TRBV27 with TRBJ2-5; D remains ambiguous. Germline V lookup: CDR1 MNHEY, CDR2 SMNVEV (reference sequence). V lost 7 bases to trimming and J lost 2 bases, with 11 bases between them. The CDR3 contains 13 residues.

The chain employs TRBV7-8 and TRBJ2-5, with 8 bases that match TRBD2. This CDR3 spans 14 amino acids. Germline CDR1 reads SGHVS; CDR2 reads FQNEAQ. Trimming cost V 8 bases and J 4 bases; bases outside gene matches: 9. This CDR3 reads CASCRAGVGETQYF. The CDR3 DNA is TGTGCCAGCTGTAGAGCGGGAGTCGGAGAGACCCAGTACTTC.

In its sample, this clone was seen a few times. CDR3 amino acids: CSVDSGTGGTEAFF. The CDR3 region has the DNA TGCAGCGTTGACTCGGGGACAGGTGGAACTGAAGCTTTCTTT. This rearrangement joins TRBV29-1 to TRBJ1-1, with 8 bases that match TRBD1. CDR1 and CDR2 from the germline V gene are SQVTM and ANQGSEA. J gave up 5 bases and V 3 bases, and 8 bases lay outside the gene matches. The CDR3 contains 14 residues.

The CDR3: CASNALLAGVPLYNEQFF. The CDR3 DNA reads TGTGCCAGCAACGCCCTACTAGCGGGAGTCCCTCTCTACAATGAGCAGTTCTTC. The chain has TRBV7-9 and TRBJ2-1; TRBD2 matches 11 bases. V trimming: 7 bases; J trimming: 3 bases; junction bases outside the gene matches: 14. Germline CDR1 is SEHNR and CDR2 is FQNEAQ (reference sequence). This CDR3 has 18 amino acids.

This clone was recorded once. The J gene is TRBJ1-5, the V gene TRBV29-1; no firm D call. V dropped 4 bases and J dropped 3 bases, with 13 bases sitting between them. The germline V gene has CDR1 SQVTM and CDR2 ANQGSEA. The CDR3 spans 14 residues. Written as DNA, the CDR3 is TGCAGCGTTGTTTTGGGCCAGGACAATCAGCCCCAGCATTTT. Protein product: CSVVLGQDNQPQHF.

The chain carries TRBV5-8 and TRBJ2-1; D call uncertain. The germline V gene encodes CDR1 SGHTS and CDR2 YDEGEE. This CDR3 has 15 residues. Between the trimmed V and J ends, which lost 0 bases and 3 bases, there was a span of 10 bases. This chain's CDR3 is CASSLVGPYYNEQFF. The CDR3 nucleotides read TGTGCCAGCAGCTTGGTTGGACCCTACTACAATGAGCAGTTCTTC.

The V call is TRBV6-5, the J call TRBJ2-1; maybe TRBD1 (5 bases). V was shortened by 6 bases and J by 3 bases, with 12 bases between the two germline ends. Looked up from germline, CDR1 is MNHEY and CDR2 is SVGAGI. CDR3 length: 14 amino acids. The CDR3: CASSRVGHYNEQFF. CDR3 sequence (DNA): TGTGCCAGCAGCCGAGTTGGACACTACAATGAGCAGTTCTTC.

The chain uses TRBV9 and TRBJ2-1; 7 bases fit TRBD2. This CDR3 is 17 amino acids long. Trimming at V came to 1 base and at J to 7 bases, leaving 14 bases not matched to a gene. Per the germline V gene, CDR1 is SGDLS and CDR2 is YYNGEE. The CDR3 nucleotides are TGTGCCAGCAGCGTATTTTCGGCGGGCGTCGGGGGGAATGAGCAGTTCTTC. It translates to CASSVFSAGVGGNEQFF.

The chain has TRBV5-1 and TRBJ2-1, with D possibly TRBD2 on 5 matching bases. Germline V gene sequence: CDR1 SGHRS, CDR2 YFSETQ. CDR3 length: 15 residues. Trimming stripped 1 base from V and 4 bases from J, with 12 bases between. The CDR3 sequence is CASSLSSGLYNEQFF. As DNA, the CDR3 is TGCGCCAGCAGCTTGTCCAGCGGCTTATACAATGAGCAGTTCTTC.

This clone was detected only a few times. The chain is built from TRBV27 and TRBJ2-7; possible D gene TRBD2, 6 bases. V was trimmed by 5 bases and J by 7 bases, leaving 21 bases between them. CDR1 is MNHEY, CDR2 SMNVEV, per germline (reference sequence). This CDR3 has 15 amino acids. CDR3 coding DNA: TGTGCCAGCAGTCCTACCGGACCCCTGGGGGGTGAGCAGTACTTC. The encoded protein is CASSPTGPLGGEQYF.

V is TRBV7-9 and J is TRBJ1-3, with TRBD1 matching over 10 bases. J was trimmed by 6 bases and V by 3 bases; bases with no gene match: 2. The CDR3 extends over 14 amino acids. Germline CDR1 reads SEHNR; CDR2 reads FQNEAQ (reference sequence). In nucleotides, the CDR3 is TGTGCCAGCAGCTTGACAGGGGGCGAAAACACCATATATTTT. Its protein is CASSLTGGENTIYF. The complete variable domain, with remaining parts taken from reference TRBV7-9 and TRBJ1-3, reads DTGVSQNPRHKITKRGQNVTFRCDPISEHNRLYWYRQTLGQGPEFLTYFQNEAQLEKSRLLSDRFSAERPKGSFSTLEIQRTEQGDSAMYLCASSLTGGENTIYFGEGSWLTVV.

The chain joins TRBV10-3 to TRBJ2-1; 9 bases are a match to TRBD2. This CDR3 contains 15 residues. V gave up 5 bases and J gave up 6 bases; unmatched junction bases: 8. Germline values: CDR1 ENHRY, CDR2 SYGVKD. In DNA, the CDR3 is TGTGCCATCAGTTTAGCGGGAGTAGTAAGCAATGAGCAGTTCTTC. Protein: CAISLAGVVSNEQFF.

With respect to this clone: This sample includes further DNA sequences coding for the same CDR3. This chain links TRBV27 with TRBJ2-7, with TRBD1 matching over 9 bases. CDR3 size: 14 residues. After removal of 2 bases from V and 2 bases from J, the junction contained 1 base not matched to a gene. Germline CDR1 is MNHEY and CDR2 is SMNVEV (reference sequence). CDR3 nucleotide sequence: TGTGCCAGCAGTTTAGGACAGGGGCCCTACGAGCAGTACTTC. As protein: CASSLGQGPYEQYF.

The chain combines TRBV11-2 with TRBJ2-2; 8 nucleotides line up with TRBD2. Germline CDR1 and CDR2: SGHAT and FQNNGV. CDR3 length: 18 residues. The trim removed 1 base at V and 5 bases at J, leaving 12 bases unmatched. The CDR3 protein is CASSLGFKREIWTGELFF. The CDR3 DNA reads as TGTGCCAGCAGCTTAGGGTTTAAGCGGGAGATTTGGACCGGGGAGCTGTTTTTT.

The CDR3 bases are TGTGCCAGCAGTTACACCCGACTACCCACCTACAATGAGCAGTTCTTC. Amino acid sequence: CASSYTRLPTYNEQFF. The V and J genes are TRBV6-5 and TRBJ2-1, with D possibly matching TRBD2 (5 bases). Germline lookup yields CDR1 MNHEY and CDR2 SVGAGI. The CDR3 sequence is 16 residues long. V lost 2 bases and J 2 bases, leaving 13 bases between the germline ends.

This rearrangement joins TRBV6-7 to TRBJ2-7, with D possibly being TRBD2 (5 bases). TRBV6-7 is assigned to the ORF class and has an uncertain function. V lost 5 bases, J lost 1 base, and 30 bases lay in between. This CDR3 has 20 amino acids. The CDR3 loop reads CASSPKRHPRGIYLSYEQYF. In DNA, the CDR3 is TGTGCCAGCAGTCCGAAGAGACACCCAAGAGGGATTTATTTATCCTACGAGCAGTACTTC.

The CDR3: CASWGLAGTSSYNEQFF. CDR3 in DNA: TGTGCCAGCTGGGGACTAGCGGGGACGAGCTCCTACAATGAGCAGTTCTTC. The chain is built from TRBV27 and TRBJ2-1; TRBD2 matches at 13 bases. With V trimmed by 8 bases and J by 0 bases, 7 bases remained unmatched. This CDR3 has 17 amino acids. CDR1 is MNHEY, CDR2 SMNVEV, per germline (reference sequence).

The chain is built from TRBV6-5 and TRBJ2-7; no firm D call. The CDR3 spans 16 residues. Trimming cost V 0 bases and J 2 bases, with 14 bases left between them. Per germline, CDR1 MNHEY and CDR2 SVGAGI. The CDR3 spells CASSYSTGEKPYEQYF. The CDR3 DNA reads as TGTGCCAGCAGTTACTCGACGGGTGAAAAGCCCTACGAGCAGTACTTC.